The T cell receptor (beta chain) described here comes from a study of T cell clonotyping in hematopoietic cell transplantation. Blood collection times were about day -28 and days 30, 100, 180 posttransplant. General study points: Higher Inverse Simpson Index values in graft donor and pretransplant recipient predicted broader posttransplant TCR diversity.

Measured with immunoSEQ multiplex PCR; TCRdb has only the in-frame clones, and not every one. The top ten hold approximately 8% of the sample, which has 7,200 or so clones, 70% to 90% seen once. Points on this clone: Its target is not known.

The clonotype originates from a male patient between 18 and 35 years old who had an allogeneic stem cell transplant from a related donor, so the T cells may come from the graft donor. Some clones in this sample may be carry-over from other donors' samples. The starting material was PBMCs, obtained 100 days after allogeneic stem cell transplant.

The CDR3 is CATSRERTSLETQYF. The CDR3 DNA sequence: TGTGCCACCAGCAGAGAAAGGACTAGTTTAGAGACCCAGTACTTC. This chain uses TRBV15 with TRBJ2-5; 7 bases match TRBD2. After removal of 0 bases from V and 4 bases from J, the junction contained 5 bases not matched to a gene. The CDR3 has 15 residues. Germline loops: CDR1 LNHNV, CDR2 YYDKDF (reference sequence).